This TCR beta chain was recovered during a study of CD4 T cells in relation to SARS-CoV-2 and coronaviruses. Study background: TCR beta CDR3s were sequenced after roughly 10-day antigen culture of PBMCs. Median patient age was roughly 36 years, spanning 21 to 72 years.

General observations from the study: According to naive versus memory sequencing, detected responses are memory recall, not newly primed. SARS-CoV-2-driven expansion was significantly weaker in crossreactive than monoreactive clones.

Trimming removed 0 bases from V and 0 bases from J, with 10 bases in between. CDR1 and CDR2 (germline): SGDLS, YYNGEE. The CDR3 spans 15 residues. Points on this clone: What it binds is not known.

Generated by immunoSEQ multiplex PCR, the TCRdb table keeps only in-frame clones and is missing some. The table lists about 41,000 clones, 84% of them singletons, with roughly 1.2% in the top ten. Sequences were obtained from naive CD4+ T cells from PBMCs, cultured in vitro. Subset indicated: naive CD4+ T cells isolated by negative enrichment. This TCR was sampled from an adult with COVID-19. The V and J genes are TRBV9 and TRBJ2-7, with D hard to call. CDR3 bases: TGTGCCAGCAGCGTAGGAGGTGATAGCTCCTACGAGCAGTACTTC. It codes for CASSVGGDSSYEQYF.